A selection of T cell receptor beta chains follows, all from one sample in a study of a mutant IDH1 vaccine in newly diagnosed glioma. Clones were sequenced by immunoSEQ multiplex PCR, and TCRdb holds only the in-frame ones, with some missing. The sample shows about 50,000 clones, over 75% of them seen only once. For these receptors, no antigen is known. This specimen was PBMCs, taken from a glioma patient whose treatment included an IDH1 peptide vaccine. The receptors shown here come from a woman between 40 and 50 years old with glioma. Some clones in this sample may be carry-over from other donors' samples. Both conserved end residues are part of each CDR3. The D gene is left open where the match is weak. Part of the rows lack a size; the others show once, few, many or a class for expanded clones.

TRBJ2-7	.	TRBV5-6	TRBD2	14	CASSFQAQRGEQYF	TGTGCCAGCAGCTTTCAGGCCCAGCGGGGGGAGCAGTACTTC
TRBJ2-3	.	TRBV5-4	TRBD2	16	CASSLWGGGATDTQYF	TGTGCCAGCAGCTTGTGGGGCGGGGGGGCAACAGATACGCAGTATTTT
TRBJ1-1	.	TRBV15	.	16	CATSRDRRGWYTEAFF	TGTGCCACCAGCAGAGATCGCAGGGGTTGGTACACTGAAGCTTTCTTT
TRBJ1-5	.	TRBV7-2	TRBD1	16	CASSSRQGAIPQPQHF	TGTGCCAGCAGCTCCCGACAGGGGGCTATACCTCAGCCCCAGCATTTT
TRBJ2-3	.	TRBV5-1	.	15	CASSLGPTATDTQYF	TGCGCCAGCAGCTTGGGGCCGACTGCCACAGATACGCAGTATTTT
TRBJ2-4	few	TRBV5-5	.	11	CASSSDKGEYF	TGTGCCAGCAGCTCCGACAAGGGGGAATACTTC
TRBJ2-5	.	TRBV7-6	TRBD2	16	CASSLMVAGAQETQYF	TGTGCCAGCAGCTTAATGGTAGCGGGGGCCCAAGAGACCCAGTACTTC
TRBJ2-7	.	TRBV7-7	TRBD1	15	CASSPSRTGRNEQYF	TGTGCTAGCAGTCCAAGCAGGACAGGGAGGAACGAGCAGTACTTC
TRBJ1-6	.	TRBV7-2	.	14	CASTPIKGSSPLHF	TGTGCCAGCACTCCAATAAAGGGGAGTTCACCCCTCCACTTT
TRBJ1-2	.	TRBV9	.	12	CASSEGVYGYTF	TGTGCCAGCAGCGAGGGGGTCTATGGCTACACCTTC
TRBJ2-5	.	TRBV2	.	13	CASSAGTLETQYF	TGTGCCAGCAGCGCCGGGACTCTTGAGACCCAGTACTTC
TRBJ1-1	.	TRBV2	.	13	CASSNEGLTEAFF	TGTGCCAGCAGTAATGAGGGACTCACTGAAGCTTTCTTT
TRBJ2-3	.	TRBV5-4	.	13	CASSPRESDTQYF	TGTGCCAGCAGCCCCCGGGAATCAGATACGCAGTATTTT
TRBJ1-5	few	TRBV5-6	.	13	CASSLASSPSQHF	TGTGCCAGCAGCTTGGCCAGTTCTCCGTCCCAGCATTTT
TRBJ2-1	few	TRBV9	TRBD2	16	CASSPRASGGGNEQFF	TGTGCCAGCAGTCCGAGGGCTAGCGGGGGGGGCAATGAGCAGTTCTTC
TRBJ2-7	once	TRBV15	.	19	CATSRDSKRGRGARYEQYF	TGTGCCACCAGCAGAGATTCTAAAAGGGGGAGAGGGGCCAGGTACGAGCAGTACTTC
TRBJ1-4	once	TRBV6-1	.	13	CASSENRNEKLFF	TGTGCCAGCAGTGAAAACAGAAATGAAAAACTGTTTTTT
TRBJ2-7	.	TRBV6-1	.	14	CASSEPGLGGEQYF	TGTGCCAGCAGTGAACCGGGGCTCGGTGGGGAGCAGTACTTC
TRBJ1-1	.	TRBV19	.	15	CASSEAYAGNTEAFF	TGTGCCAGTAGTGAGGCCTACGCGGGGAACACTGAAGCTTTCTTT
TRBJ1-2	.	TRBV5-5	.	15	CASSPAPEANYGYTF	TGTGCCAGCAGCCCCGCCCCCGAGGCTAACTATGGCTACACCTTC
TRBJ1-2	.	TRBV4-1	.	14	CASSQGSTLYGYTF	TGCGCCAGCAGCCAAGGAAGCACTCTCTATGGCTACACCTTC
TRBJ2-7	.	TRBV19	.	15	CASSIRGIESYEQYF	TGTGCCAGTAGTATAAGAGGGATCGAATCCTACGAGCAGTACTTC
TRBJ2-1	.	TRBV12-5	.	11	CASGQYNEQFF	TGTGCTAGTGGTCAGTACAATGAGCAGTTCTTC
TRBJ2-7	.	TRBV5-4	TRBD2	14	CASSPGEGYYEQYF	TGTGCCAGCTCACCTGGGGAGGGTTACTACGAGCAGTACTTC
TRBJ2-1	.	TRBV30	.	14	CAWRWGPFYNEQFF	TGTGCCTGGAGATGGGGACCATTCTACAATGAGCAGTTCTTC
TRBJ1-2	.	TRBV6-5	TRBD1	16	CASSYSTGGTGGGYTF	TGTGCCAGCAGTTACTCGACTGGGGGGACAGGGGGCGGCTACACCTTC
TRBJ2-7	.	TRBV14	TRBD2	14	CASSLSGGAGEQYF	TGTGCCAGCAGCCTCAGCGGGGGGGCCGGCGAGCAGTACTTC
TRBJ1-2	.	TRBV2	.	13	CASSTTGNYDYTF	TGTGCCAGCAGTACGACAGGAAACTATGACTACACCTTC
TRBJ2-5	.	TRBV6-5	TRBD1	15	CASSYTGDLQETQYF	TGTGCCAGCAGTTACACAGGGGACCTACAAGAGACCCAGTACTTC
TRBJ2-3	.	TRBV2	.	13	CASSWDGTDTQYF	TGTGCCAGCAGCTGGGACGGCACAGATACGCAGTATTTT
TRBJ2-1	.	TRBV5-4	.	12	CASSMGGNEQFF	TGTGCCAGCAGCATGGGGGGAAATGAGCAGTTCTTC
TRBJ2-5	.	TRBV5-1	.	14	CASSPGQMLETQYF	TGCGCCAGCAGCCCCGGACAGATGCTAGAGACCCAGTACTTC
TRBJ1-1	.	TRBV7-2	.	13	CASSPRRGTEAFF	TGTGCCAGCAGTCCACGGAGGGGCACTGAAGCTTTCTTT
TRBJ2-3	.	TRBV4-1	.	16	CASSHLGRTPPDTQYF	TGCGCCAGCAGCCACCTTGGGAGGACCCCTCCAGATACGCAGTATTTT
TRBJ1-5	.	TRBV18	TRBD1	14	CASSGTGSNQPQHF	TGTGCCAGCTCCGGGACAGGGAGCAATCAGCCCCAGCATTTT
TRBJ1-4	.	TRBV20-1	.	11	CSASDSEKLFF	TGCAGTGCTTCGGACTCTGAAAAACTGTTTTTT
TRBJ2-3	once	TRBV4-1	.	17	CASSQGSAGHPTDTQYF	TGCGCCAGCAGCCAAGGGTCGGCGGGGCACCCCACAGATACGCAGTATTTT
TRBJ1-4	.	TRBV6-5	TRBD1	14	CASRDRMLNEKLFF	TGTGCCAGCAGGGACAGGATGTTAAATGAAAAACTGTTTTTT
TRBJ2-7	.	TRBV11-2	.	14	CASSLAFASYEQYF	TGTGCCAGCAGCTTAGCTTTCGCCTCCTACGAGCAGTACTTC
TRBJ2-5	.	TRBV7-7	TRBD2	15	CASSSGLAGRETQYF	TGTGCTAGCAGTTCGGGACTAGCGGGGAGGGAGACCCAGTACTTC